This TCR beta chain was sequenced during a study of T cells in women clearing cervical HPV infection (dated by TCRdb to the late 2010s). In terms of the full investigation: The cases were 25 to 30 women with histologically confirmed HPV16-related CIN3 or worse, and 2 of these cases were invasive cancers. This exploratory proof-of-principle case-control study, nested within the Guanacaste HPV Natural History Study in Costa Rica, compared TCR repertoires among women with different cervical HPV16 outcomes. For cases, the median interval between lesion detection and blood sampling was about 160 days, with an interquartile range of roughly 85 to 200 days. The controls were about two dozen women whose single incident HPV16 infection cleared within 12 months with no development of precancer or cancer. In the parent cohort, about 10,000 women aged 18 or older were enrolled in Guanacaste, Costa Rica, during about 1992 to 1994 and were followed for seven years. Cases had a median age of about 34 years and controls had a median age of approximately 38, with no significant differences in baseline characteristics. Case blood was taken at the visit when the lesion was first identified, whereas control blood was taken when infection was no longer detected. As quality controls, five blinded duplicates were added to each group, bringing the total to 60 or so samples made up of approximately 50 participants and 10 or so replicates. Because only a few women had HLA typing data, the possibility that HLA type acted as a confounder could not be ruled out. Cases and controls were matched on age within five years and on year of sample collection. The full study reports these points: T-cell numbers per sample were unknown, so richness differences could reflect varying T-cell content rather than repertoire biology. By combining richness with V gene abundances, random forest classifiers separated cases from controls with an estimated AUC of less than 0.85. Lower TRBV6-7 relative abundance was observed in cases than in controls (around 0.1% versus 0.15%; Bonferroni P = 0.0008). The cross-sectional design could not show whether the associations came before the infection or were a result of it, and neither effector/memory subsets nor HPV-specific T cells were isolated. TCR repertoire richness was significantly higher in CIN3+ cases than in controls across sequencing depths, while evenness did not differ.

The germline V end is reduced by 0 bases and the J end by 6 bases; junction bases left unmatched: 4. CDR1 and CDR2 are drawn from the germline V gene: SGHRS, YFSETQ. The CDR3 sequence holds 15 residues, the cysteine and phenylalanine included. The 36 bases shown cover part of the CDR3, and their frame starts at base 1. On this clone itself: The specificity of this receptor is unknown. The missing CDR3 end, 3 residues past where the read stops, is filled in from the germline J gene.

Every participant had a single incident cervical HPV16 infection, and women with prevalent HPV16 infections were excluded. Cervical HPV DNA was detected with MY09/MY11 PCR, and genotyping was done with dot-blot hybridization. About 15 mL of heparinized blood were centrifuged, and the buffy coat was aliquoted, frozen at -30°C, then stored at -80°C. QIAGEN kits were used to extract genomic DNA from the buffy coat specimens. The immunoSEQ assay used multiplex PCR to amplify TCR beta CDR3 regions from an average of roughly 1,200 ng of genomic DNA per sample. The assay corrected primer bias using a complete synthetic TCR repertoire to establish an amplification baseline. Amplicons were sequenced on the Illumina platform. As for how the authors treated the data: Sequence errors were corrected by clustering with frequency ratios and a modified nearest-neighbor algorithm, and the sequences were then analyzed in the immunoSEQ Analyzer using IMGT gene definitions. At each rarefaction depth, TCR richness and evenness were averaged across 20 rarefaction repeats, and samples with fewer sequences than that depth were excluded. Wilcoxon rank sum tests with FDR correction were used to compare V, D and J gene relative abundances between the groups. For the blinded duplicates, the intraclass correlation was approximately 96% for TCR richness and averaged approximately 76% across 70 or so gene segments. Entries here come from immuneACCESS through TCRdb and include only in-frame sequences with V and J called. Some clones fail to appear in such tables; in the studies checked, an unresolved V gene covers under half of the shortfall, and the cause of the remainder is unknown. The DNA gave D and trimming, while V, J and clone size come from that table. The table for this sample shows about 20,000 clones. The ten biggest clones cover about 3.3% of the sample.

The receptor was derived from a woman aged 18 to 75 with a cervical HPV16 infection that either progressed to CIN3+ or cleared (not recorded which). Rearrangement joined TRBV5-1 to TRBJ2-1; 9 bases in the middle match TRBD2. Sample: blood buffy coat. The sequenced part of the CDR3 DNA is TGCGCCAGCAGCTTGGACGGACTAGCGTCCAATGAG. Its amino acids are CASSLDGLASNE. The whole CDR3 protein reads CASSLDGLASNEQFF.